The clone carrying this TCR beta chain was counted a few times. Its antigen remains unidentified. The CDR3 covers 15 residues. Germline V lookup: CDR1 GTSNPN, CDR2 SVGIG (reference sequence). Trimming took 3 bases from V and 4 from J; bases not matched to a gene: 5. No progression to ophthalmopathy during 18 months of follow-up defined stable disease. The data derive from a study of T cells in Graves' hyperthyroidism and ophthalmopathy. Study-wide points: Prediction of ophthalmopathy progression came a median about 6 months pre-onset.

RNA transcripts served as the template for amplifying TCR beta CDR3 regions. HTBI primers drove first-round RT-PCR of the TCR CDR3. TCRdb itself ran the multiplex PCR reads through MiXCR, one entry per CDR3 protein. This table holds roughly 570,000 distinct CDR3 sequences, 15% to 19% found once. This TCR was recovered from a woman aged 25 to 45 with Graves' hyperthyroidism. Sequencing used blood. The chain couples TRBV30 to TRBJ2-6; 8 bases match TRBD1. CDR3 residues: CAWSQGAGGANVLTF. CDR3 in DNA: TGTGCCTGGAGCCAGGGGGCGGGGGGGGCCAACGTCCTGACTTTC.